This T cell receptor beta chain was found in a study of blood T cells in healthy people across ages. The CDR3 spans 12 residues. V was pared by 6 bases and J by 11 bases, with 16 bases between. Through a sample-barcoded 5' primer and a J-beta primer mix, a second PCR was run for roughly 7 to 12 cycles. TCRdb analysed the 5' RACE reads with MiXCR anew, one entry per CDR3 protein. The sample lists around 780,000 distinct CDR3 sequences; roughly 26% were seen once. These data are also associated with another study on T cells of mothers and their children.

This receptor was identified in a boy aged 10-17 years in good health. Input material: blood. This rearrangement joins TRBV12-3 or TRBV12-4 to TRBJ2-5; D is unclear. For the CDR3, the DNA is TGTGCCAGCAGCGCCGTCCATGCAGAGCAGTACTTC. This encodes CASSAVHAEQYF.